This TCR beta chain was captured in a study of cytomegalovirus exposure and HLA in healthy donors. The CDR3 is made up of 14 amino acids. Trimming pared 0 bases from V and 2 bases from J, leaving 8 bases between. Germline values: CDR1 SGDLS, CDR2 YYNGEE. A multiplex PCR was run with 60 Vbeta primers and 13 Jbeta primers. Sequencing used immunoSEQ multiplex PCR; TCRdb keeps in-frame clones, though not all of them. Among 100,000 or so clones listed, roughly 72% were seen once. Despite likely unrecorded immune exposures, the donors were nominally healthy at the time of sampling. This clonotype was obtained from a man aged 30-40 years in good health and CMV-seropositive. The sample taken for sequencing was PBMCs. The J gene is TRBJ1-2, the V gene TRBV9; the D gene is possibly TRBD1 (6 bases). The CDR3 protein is CASSVGTGNYGYTF. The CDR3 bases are TGTGCCAGCAGCGTAGGAACAGGGAACTATGGCTACACCTTC. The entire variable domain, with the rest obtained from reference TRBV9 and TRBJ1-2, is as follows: DSGVTQTPKHLITATGQRVTLRCSPRSGDLSVYWYQQSLDQGLQFLIQYYNGEERAKGNILERFSAQQFPDLHSELNLSSLELGDSALYFCASSVGTGNYGYTFGSGTRLTVV.